Below, 12 T cell receptor beta chains from the same sample are listed, as sequenced in a study of cytomegalovirus exposure and HLA in healthy donors. 13 Jbeta primers and 60 Vbeta primers were used for the PCR. Here immunoSEQ multiplex PCR was the method, and the copy in TCRdb shows in-frame clones only, minus some. This sample's table has over 80,000 clones. Sample: PBMCs. These receptors came from a girl aged 5 to 17 in good health and CMV-seropositive.

This chain joins TRBV7-6 and TRBJ1-1, with D possibly TRBD1 on 6 matching bases. The CDR3 is 14 residues long. Trimming left V 5 bases short and J 6 bases short, with 16 bases between. Germline V gene data show CDR1 as SGHVS and CDR2 as FNYEAQ. The CDR3 spells CASSPSNRAPEAFF. The DNA for the CDR3 is TGTGCCAGCAGCCCCTCGAACAGGGCCCCTGAAGCTTTCTTT.

A remark on this clone: One end of the junction varies from germline; a read error may be responsible. The chain is built from TRBV5-8 and TRBJ2-5, with 8 positions matching TRBD1. Germline lookup yields CDR1 SGHTS and CDR2 YDEGEE. The CDR3 contains 16 residues. CDR3 coding DNA: TGTGCCAGCAGCTTGGGACAGGGGCAGCCTCAAGAGAACCAGTACTTC. Its translation is CASSLGQGQPQENQYF. Full variable domain (remainder filled in from reference TRBV5-8 and TRBJ2-5): EAGVTQSPTHLIKTRGQQATLRCSPISGHTSVYWYQQALGLGLQFLLWYDEGEERNRGNFPPRFSGRQFPNYSSELNVNALELEDSALYLCASSLGQGQPQENQYFGPGTRLLVL.

The chain joins TRBV4-1 to TRBJ2-3; 8 positions agree with TRBD2. After removal of 4 bases from V and 2 bases from J, the junction contained 5 bases not matched to a gene. Germline values: CDR1 MGHRA, CDR2 YSYEKL. The CDR3 spans 15 residues. CDR3 in amino acids: CASSLIAGNTDTQYF. CDR3 sequence (DNA): TGCGCCAGCAGCCTCATAGCGGGAAACACAGATACGCAGTATTTT.

The chain combines TRBV6-5 with TRBJ1-6; 10 positions agree with TRBD1. Germline-derived CDR1 and CDR2 are MNHEY and SVGAGI. The length of the CDR3 is 12 residues. V shed 9 bases and J 11 bases; nucleotides not matched to a gene: 4. The CDR3 protein is CASGQGVPPLHF. The CDR3 bases are TGTGCCAGTGGACAGGGGGTCCCACCCCTCCACTTT.

The gene calls are TRBV6-5 and TRBJ2-7; TRBD1 agrees at 7 bases. V trimming: 6 bases; J trimming: 2 bases; junction bases outside the gene matches: 4. This CDR3 contains 13 residues. Germline V gene lookup returns CDR1 MNHEY and CDR2 SVGAGI. The CDR3 loop is CASSRQGTYEQYV. CDR3 bases: TGTGCCAGCAGCCGACAGGGAACCTACGAGCAGTACGTC.

The chain has TRBV18 and TRBJ2-2; a possible D gene is TRBD2 (6 bases). This CDR3 has 18 residues. V lost 1 base, J lost 6 bases, and 21 bases lay in between. CDR1 and CDR2 (germline): KGHSH, LQKENI. CDR3 in DNA: TGTGCCAGCTCACCACAGGATGCGGAGGGGCAGAGGGCCGGGGAGCTGTTTTTT. Translation: CASSPQDAEGQRAGELFF.

This chain connects TRBV4-1 to TRBJ2-3, with 8 nucleotides matching TRBD1. Germline V gene lookup returns CDR1 MGHRA and CDR2 YSYEKL. There are 16 residues in the CDR3. The junction had 7 bases not matched to a gene; V was cut back by 4 bases and J by 1 base. CDR3 in DNA: TGCGCCAGCAGCCGGGGACAGGACTACCGCACAGATACGCAGTATTTT. Translation: CASSRGQDYRTDTQYF.

The chain has TRBV7-9 and TRBJ1-2, with a weak D call TRBD1 (5 bases). This CDR3 is 12 amino acids long. V gave up 5 bases and J gave up 10 bases, with 14 bases separating them. CDR1 SEHNR and CDR2 FQNEAQ come from the germline V gene (reference sequence). Here the CDR3 reads CASSNRGLPYTF. In DNA, the CDR3 is TGTGCCAGCAGCAACCGGGGACTTCCCTACACCTTC.

This chain joins TRBV25-1 and TRBJ2-3; TRBD2 is a possible D gene (7 bases). The V gene's germline CDR1 is MGHDK and CDR2 SYGVNS. The V and J ends lost 1 base and 3 bases respectively, with 17 bases between them. The CDR3 is 17 residues long. CDR3 DNA sequence: TGTGCCAGCAGTGAATCACGGCGGGGAGGGGGAACAGATACGCAGTATTTT. Translated, it gives CASSESRRGGGTDTQYF.

Points on this clone: An end of the junction does not agree with germline; a read error may underlie this. The genes are TRBV29-1 and TRBJ1-2, with 8 bases aligning to TRBD1. Germline-derived CDR1 and CDR2 are SQVTM and ANQGSEA. CDR3 size: 14 residues. Here the CDR3 DNA reads TGCAGCGTAAATCAGGGGGCGGTGGGCTATAGCTACACCTTC. Its protein product is CSVNQGAVGYSYTF.

The chain links TRBV5-6 to TRBJ2-7; D gene unclear. This CDR3 contains 14 residues. Germline CDR1 reads SGHDT; CDR2 reads YYEEEE. The ends were cut back, 0 bases at V and 4 bases at J, with 11 bases in the middle. CDR3 in amino acids: CASSLDGRGYEQYF. In DNA, the CDR3 is TGTGCCAGCAGCTTGGATGGCAGAGGTTACGAGCAGTACTTC. The variable domain in full, with the rest retrieved from reference TRBV5-6 and TRBJ2-7, is DAGVTQSPTHLIKTRGQQVTLRCSPKSGHDTVSWYQQALGQGPQFIFQYYEEEERQRGNFPDRFSGHQFPNYSSELNVNALLLGDSALYLCASSLDGRGYEQYFGPGTRLTVT.

The chain is built from TRBV7-3 and TRBJ2-3; D unclear. V was clipped by 3 bases and J by 6 bases, with 10 bases between them. The CDR3 loop spans 13 amino acids. The germline V gene has CDR1 SGHTA and CDR2 FQGTGA. The DNA for the CDR3 is TGTGCCAGCAGCTTTCGCGAGGCGGATACGCAGTATTTT. Protein product: CASSFREADTQYF.